This T cell receptor (beta chain) originates from a study of blood T cell repertoires in COVID-19. Study context: Acute and convalescent COVID-19 specimens originated in the United States, Italy and Spain. PBMCs, B-cell-depleted T cells, or T cells were the source of the cDNA or gDNA that made up the material.

In the original analysis: Amplification from reference gene primers served as the basis for estimated nucleated cell counts. Some clones are missing from TCRdb's copy, which holds only in-frame ones; the method was immunoSEQ multiplex PCR. V, J and clone size were drawn from that table, and D and trimming were deduced from the DNA. The sample has around 39,000 clones, 80% to 90% seen once. The CDR3 extends over 13 amino acids. Per the germline V gene, CDR1 is SGHDN and CDR2 is FVKESK. Trimming removed 1 base from V and 9 bases from J, with 13 bases in between. Sequences were obtained from peripheral blood. This TCR was sampled from a man aged 55 to 69 with active COVID-19. The chain links TRBV14 to TRBJ2-7, with a weak D call TRBD2 (5 bases). CDR3 in amino acids: CASSQVVEGVQYF. CDR3 nucleotide sequence: TGTGCCAGCAGCCAAGTAGTAGAGGGCGTGCAGTACTTC. Full variable domain (missing parts from reference TRBV14 and TRBJ2-7): EAGVTQFPSHSVIEKGQTVTLRCDPISGHDNLYWYRRVMGKEIKFLLHFVKESKQDESGMPNNRFLAERTGGTYSTLKVQPAELEDSGVYFCASSQVVEGVQYFGPGTRLTVT.